The 26 T cell receptor beta chains below come from one sample, sequenced in a study of identical twins. MiXCR was run by TCRdb on the 5' RACE reads, yielding one entry per CDR3 protein. The sample comprises approximately 700,000 distinct CDR3 sequences, roughly 18% of which are singletons, and around 13% rests with the top ten. Separately, the same data were catalogued under a study of T cells expressing NK-cell markers.

Sequencing input: PBMCs. The receptors were gathered from a woman aged 18-30 years in good health.

The gene calls are TRBV6-1 and TRBJ2-3; D unresolved. Germline CDR1 and CDR2: MNHNS and SASEGT. Deletions cut 7 bases from V and 4 bases from J, with 12 bases between. The CDR3 length is 13 residues. The CDR3 nucleotides read TGTGCCAGCACCTCGAACGCTGCAGATACGCAGTATTTT. Protein product: CASTSNAADTQYF.

V and J are TRBV11-2 and TRBJ2-6; tentative D call: TRBD2 (6 bases). This CDR3 comprises 18 residues. With 4 bases removed from V and 1 base from J, the gap between germline ends came to 17 bases. Germline V gene lookup returns CDR1 SGHAT and CDR2 FQNNGV. CDR3 protein: CASSSYGVRESGANVLTF. In nucleotides, the CDR3 is TGTGCCAGCAGCTCTTACGGAGTTCGGGAGTCTGGGGCCAACGTCCTGACTTTC.

CDR3 sequence (DNA): TGTGCCAGCAGCTTAATGCTAAAAGAGCAGTTCTTC. Encoded protein: CASSLMLKEQFF. This sequence joins TRBV7-3 and TRBJ2-1; D call uncertain. The CDR3 consists of 12 residues. Germline CDR1 SGHTA, CDR2 FQGTGA. Trimming left V 1 base short and J 10 bases short, with 8 bases between.

J is TRBJ2-2 and V is TRBV2, with D possibly being TRBD1 (5 bases). CDR1 is SNHLY and CDR2 is FYNNEI in the germline V gene. The CDR3 consists of 13 residues. V was clipped by 11 bases and J by 6 bases, with 16 bases between them. CDR3: CACRAQGAGELFF. The DNA for the CDR3 is TGTGCCTGCCGGGCACAAGGGGCCGGGGAGCTGTTTTTT.

The gene calls are TRBV9 and TRBJ2-3; D unclear. The germline V gene encodes CDR1 SGDLS and CDR2 YYNGEE. V was shortened by 3 bases and J by 5 bases, with 13 bases between the two germline ends. The CDR3 extends over 14 amino acids. The CDR3 DNA reads as TGTGCCAGCAGCGGAGATCCCGACGGAGATACGCAGTATTTT. It encodes CASSGDPDGDTQYF.

The table lists this clonotype with a few counts. The V and J genes are TRBV5-1 and TRBJ1-5; D is unclear. V lost 0 bases and J lost 6, with 10 bases in between. CDR1 and CDR2 from the germline V gene are SGHRS and YFSETQ. This CDR3 comprises 14 residues. The CDR3 DNA reads as TGCGCCAGCAGCTTGGACCCGATAGGTCAGCCCCAGCATTTT. Its translation is CASSLDPIGQPQHF.

This clonotype has a handful of counts. The V gene is TRBV12-3 or TRBV12-4, the J gene TRBJ1-2; 9 bases agree with TRBD1. The CDR3 has 13 amino acids. J lost 8 bases, V lost 5 bases, and 6 bases had no gene match. The CDR3 here is CASSPNRGQGYTF. CDR3 DNA sequence: TGTGCCAGCAGTCCAAACAGGGGGCAGGGCTACACCTTC.

The sample holds many counts of this clonotype. The chain combines TRBV5-1 with TRBJ2-7; possible D gene TRBD2, 5 bases. Trimming took off 5 bases at V and 4 bases at J, with 13 bases between the two ends. CDR1 is SGHRS and CDR2 is YFSETQ in the germline V gene. The CDR3 consists of 13 residues. The CDR3 region is CASSRDPTYEQYF. CDR3 coding DNA: TGCGCCAGCAGTCGGGATCCCACTTACGAGCAGTACTTC.

This rearrangement joins TRBV7-2 to TRBJ2-2; the match to TRBD2 covers 12 bases. V lost 1 base to trimming and J lost 5 bases; unmatched junction nucleotides: 5. CDR1 and CDR2 (germline): SGHTA, FQGNSA. The CDR3 is 17 residues long. In DNA, the CDR3 is TGTGCCAGCAGCTTAGGGGGACTAGCGGGTAGTACCGGGGAGCTGTTTTTT. Protein: CASSLGGLAGSTGELFF.

The chain uses TRBV6-1 and TRBJ2-7; D is ambiguous. Per germline, CDR1 MNHNS and CDR2 SASEGT. CDR3 size: 13 residues. V gave up 4 bases and J gave up 1 base, with 8 bases separating them. CDR3 DNA sequence: TGTGCCAGCAGTGGACATATTTCCTACGAGCAGTACTTC. This translates into CASSGHISYEQYF.

This clonotype has just a few counts. This chain connects TRBV6-2 or TRBV6-3 to TRBJ2-3, with D uncertain. V was pared by 2 bases and J by 0 bases, with 6 bases between. CDR1 and CDR2 (germline): MNHEY, SVGEGT. This CDR3 has 14 amino acids. CDR3 bases: TGTGCCAGCAGTTACGAGCCTAGCACAGATACGCAGTATTTT. Its protein is CASSYEPSTDTQYF.

In its sample, this clonotype was seen a few times. The chain combines TRBV6-1 with TRBJ2-7; the D is unclear. CDR1 is MNHNS and CDR2 is SASEGT in the germline V gene. CDR3 size: 13 residues. Trimming removed 4 bases at V and 3 bases at J, with 10 bases between. CDR3 loop: CASSGSYYYEQYF. The CDR3 nucleotides are TGTGCCAGCAGTGGCTCCTACTACTACGAGCAGTACTTC.

The table lists this clonotype with a few counts. This chain joins TRBV29-1 and TRBJ2-5; weak D call: TRBD2 (6 bases). Germline values: CDR1 SQVTM, CDR2 ANQGSEA. The CDR3 spans 14 residues. V lost 0 bases and J lost 5, with 13 bases in between. The CDR3 region has the DNA TGCAGCGTTGAAGATTCCGGGGGACGGGAGACCCAGTACTTC. It is translated as CSVEDSGGRETQYF.

This clonotype was seen more than once but under ten times. The chain couples TRBV29-1 to TRBJ1-2; 8 positions agree with TRBD1. The CDR3 covers 13 residues. Germline trimming cut 7 bases from V and 0 bases from J; bases unmatched to any gene: 4. Per germline, CDR1 SQVTM and CDR2 ANQGSEA. This chain's CDR3 is CSAADRANYGYTF. For the CDR3, the DNA is TGCAGCGCCGCGGACAGGGCTAACTATGGCTACACCTTC.

V is TRBV20-1 and J is TRBJ2-4; the D is unclear. V lost 6 bases and J lost 0, with 18 bases in between. This CDR3 region has 16 residues. The germline gives CDR1 DFQATT, CDR2 SNEGSKA (reference sequence). The chain's CDR3 is CSAHPPSGLAKNIQYF. The CDR3 DNA reads TGCAGTGCCCACCCTCCTTCCGGTCTAGCCAAAAACATTCAGTACTTC.

As concerns this clonotype: A much more abundant neighbour one base away suggests this may be a read error. J is TRBJ2-3 and V is TRBV10-3; a possible D gene is TRBD2 (6 bases). V was pared by 2 bases and J by 5 bases, with 11 bases between. This CDR3 has 14 residues. Germline V gene sequence: CDR1 ENHRY, CDR2 SYGVKD. The CDR3 DNA follows: TGTGCCATCAGTGAGGGACTACTCATAGATACGCAGTATTTT. This gives the protein CAISEGLLIDTQYF.

V gene TRBV29-1 combines with J gene TRBJ2-7, with TRBD1 identical over 9 bases. The CDR3 sequence is 13 residues long. Per the germline V gene, CDR1 is SQVTM and CDR2 is ANQGSEA. V lost 6 bases, J lost 0 bases, and 3 bases stayed unmatched. CDR3 DNA sequence: TGCAGCGTCCGGGACAGGGCCTCCTACGAGCAGTACTTC. Translating gives CSVRDRASYEQYF.

The chain couples TRBV20-1 to TRBJ2-3; D unresolved. This CDR3 has 13 residues. V lost 3 bases and J 0 bases, leaving 7 bases between the germline ends. The germline gives CDR1 DFQATT, CDR2 SNEGSKA (reference sequence). The CDR3 loop reads CSASRTSTDTQYF. The CDR3 DNA follows: TGCAGTGCTAGTCGTACTAGCACAGATACGCAGTATTTT.

This clonotype was seen more than once but under ten times. The J gene is TRBJ2-1, the V gene TRBV21-1; TRBD1 is the table's D call, not checked against the DNA. TRBV21-1 is a recognized pseudogene. The CDR3 spans 17 residues. In DNA form, the CDR3 reads TGTGCCAGCAGCAAGAATATGATTCACAGGGGGGTAAATGAGCAGTTCTTC. Amino acid sequence: CASSKNMIHRGVNEQFF.

This clonotype has more than one count but fewer than ten. V and J are TRBV5-1 and TRBJ2-6, with D perhaps matching TRBD2 (5 bases). The CDR3 has 16 residues. Trimming took 4 bases from V and 0 from J, leaving 11 bases between them. Germline values: CDR1 SGHRS, CDR2 YFSETQ. In DNA form, the CDR3 reads TGCGCCAGCAGCCCACCTGAGGGCTCTGGGGCCAACGTCCTGACTTTC. It yields the protein CASSPPEGSGANVLTF.

The chain is built from TRBV20-1 and TRBJ2-1; D unclear. Trimming left V 6 bases short and J 4 bases short, with 10 bases between. Germline values: CDR1 DFQATT, CDR2 SNEGSKA (reference sequence). This CDR3 region has 12 residues. Written as DNA, the CDR3 is TGCAGTGCGTCGACTTATTACAATGAGCAGTTCTTC. Its translation is CSASTYYNEQFF.

The genes are TRBV20-1 and TRBJ2-7; D is uncertain. This CDR3 has 15 residues. The ends were cut back, 7 bases at V and 4 bases at J, with 23 bases in the middle. Germline V CDR1 and CDR2: DFQATT, SNEGSKA (reference sequence). The CDR3 nucleotides are TGCAGTGTAAGATCCTTGGACGGCAGTGGATACGAGCAGTACTTC. Amino acids: CSVRSLDGSGYEQYF.

This rearrangement joins TRBV5-1 to TRBJ2-3; 8 bases agree with TRBD1. V lost 3 bases and J lost 0; bases outside the gene matches: 0. CDR1 SGHRS and CDR2 YFSETQ come from the germline V gene. The CDR3 extends over 14 amino acids. This chain's CDR3 is CASSWTGSTDTQYF. In DNA form, the CDR3 reads TGCGCCAGCAGCTGGACAGGGAGCACAGATACGCAGTATTTT.

This clonotype was seen a handful of times. The gene calls are TRBV9 and TRBJ2-1; TRBD2 aligns across 11 bases. This CDR3 contains 19 residues. The germline gives CDR1 SGDLS, CDR2 YYNGEE. Trimming removed 0 bases from V and 1 base from J; junction bases left unmatched: 9. The CDR3 DNA sequence: TGTGCCAGCAGCGTAGTCGGTAGCGGGGGGGCTGGGTCCTACAATGAGCAGTTCTTC. Its translation: CASSVVGSGGAGSYNEQFF.

V and J are TRBV19 and TRBJ2-1; 7 positions agree with TRBD2. Germline V lookup: CDR1 LNHDA, CDR2 SQIVND (reference sequence). Trimming removed 6 bases from V and 4 bases from J; junction bases left unmatched: 3. The CDR3 is made up of 13 amino acids. The CDR3 protein is CASSERGYNEQFF. DNA of the CDR3: TGTGCCAGTAGCGAGCGGGGATACAATGAGCAGTTCTTC.

This clonotype was seen many times. The chain joins TRBV5-1 to TRBJ2-3; D may correspond to TRBD1 or TRBD2 (5 bases each). V shed 0 bases and J shed 1 base, with 6 bases lying between them. Germline assignment: CDR1 SGHRS and CDR2 YFSETQ. The CDR3 is 14 residues long. In nucleotides, the CDR3 is TGCGCCAGCAGCTTGGGGGGACGCACAGATACGCAGTATTTT. Encoded protein: CASSLGGRTDTQYF.